This record concerns one T cell receptor beta chain sequence. Without sorting, samples used about 90 million PBMCs for genomic DNA. The data stem from a study of shared clonotypes between healthy human individuals. Germline V CDR1 and CDR2: SGHVS, FQNEAQ. V shed 3 bases and J shed 0 bases, with 17 bases lying between them. The length of the CDR3 is 18 residues. Using immunoSEQ multiplex PCR, the repertoire was profiled, and TCRdb retains in-frame clones only, with some absent. The sample yields 75,000 to 100,000 clones, about 45% seen once. Sequenced material: PBMCs. This TCR was sampled from a woman between 40 and 55 years old in good health. Some clones in this sample may be carry-over from other donors' samples. The chain is built from TRBV7-8 and TRBJ1-4, with D uncertain. The CDR3 sequence is CASSFFGGLLATNEKLFF. The CDR3 region has the DNA TGTGCCAGCAGCTTCTTCGGAGGGTTACTTGCAACTAATGAAAAACTGTTTTTT.